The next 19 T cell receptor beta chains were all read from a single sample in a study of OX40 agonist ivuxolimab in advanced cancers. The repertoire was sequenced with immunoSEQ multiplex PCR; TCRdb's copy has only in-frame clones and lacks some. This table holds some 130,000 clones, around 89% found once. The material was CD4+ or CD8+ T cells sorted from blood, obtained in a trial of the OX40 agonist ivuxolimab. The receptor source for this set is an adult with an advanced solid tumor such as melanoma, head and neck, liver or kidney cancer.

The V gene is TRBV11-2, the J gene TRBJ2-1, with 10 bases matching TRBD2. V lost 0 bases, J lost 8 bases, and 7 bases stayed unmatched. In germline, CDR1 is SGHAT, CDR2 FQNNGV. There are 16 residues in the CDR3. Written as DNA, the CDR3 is TGTGCCAGCAGCTTAGAGGCTAGCGGGGGCAGAGATGAGCAGTTCTTC. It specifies CASSLEASGGRDEQFF. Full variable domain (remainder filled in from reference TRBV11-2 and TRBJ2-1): EAGVAQSPRYKIIEKRQSVAFWCNPISGHATLYWYQQILGQGPKLLIQFQNNGVVDDSQLPKDRFSAERLKGVDSTLKIQPAKLEDSAVYLCASSLEASGGRDEQFFGPGTRLTVL.

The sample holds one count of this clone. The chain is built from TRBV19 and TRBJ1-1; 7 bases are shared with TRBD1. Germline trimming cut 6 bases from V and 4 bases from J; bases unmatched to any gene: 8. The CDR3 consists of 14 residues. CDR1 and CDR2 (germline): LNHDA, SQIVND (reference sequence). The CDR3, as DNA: TGTGCCAGTAGCACGGAAAGGGGGCCCACTGAAGCTTTCTTT. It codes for CASSTERGPTEAFF.

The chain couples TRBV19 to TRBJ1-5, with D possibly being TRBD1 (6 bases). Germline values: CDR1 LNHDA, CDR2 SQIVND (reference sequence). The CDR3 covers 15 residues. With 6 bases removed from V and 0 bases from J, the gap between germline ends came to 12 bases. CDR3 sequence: CASRTTGNSNQPQHF. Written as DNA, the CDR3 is TGTGCCAGTAGGACGACAGGAAATAGCAATCAGCCCCAGCATTTT.

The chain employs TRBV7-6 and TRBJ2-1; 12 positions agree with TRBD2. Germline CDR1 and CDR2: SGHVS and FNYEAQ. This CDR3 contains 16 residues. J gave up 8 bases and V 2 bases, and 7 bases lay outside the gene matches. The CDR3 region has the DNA TGTGCCAGCAGCTTATTGTCTAGCGGGGGGGCCGATGAGCAGTTCTTC. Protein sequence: CASSLLSSGGADEQFF. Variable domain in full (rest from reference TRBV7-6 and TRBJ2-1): GAGVSQSPRYKVTKRGQDVALRCDPISGHVSLYWYRQALGQGPEFLTYFNYEAQQDKSGLPNDRFSAERPEGSISTLTIQRTEQRDSAMYRCASSLLSSGGADEQFFGPGTRLTVL.

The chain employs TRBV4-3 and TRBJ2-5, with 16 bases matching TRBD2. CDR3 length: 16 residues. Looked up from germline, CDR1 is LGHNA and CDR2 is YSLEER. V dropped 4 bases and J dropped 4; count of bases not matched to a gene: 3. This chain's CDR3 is CASSPGLAGGRETQYF. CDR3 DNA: TGCGCCAGCAGCCCGGGACTAGCGGGGGGGAGAGAGACCCAGTACTTC.

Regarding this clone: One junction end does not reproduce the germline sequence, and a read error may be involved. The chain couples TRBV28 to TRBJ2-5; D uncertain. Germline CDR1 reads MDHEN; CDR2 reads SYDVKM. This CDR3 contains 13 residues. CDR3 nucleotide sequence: TGTGCCAGCAGTTTTTTCGACCAAAAGACCCAGTACTTC. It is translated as CASSFFDQKTQYF.

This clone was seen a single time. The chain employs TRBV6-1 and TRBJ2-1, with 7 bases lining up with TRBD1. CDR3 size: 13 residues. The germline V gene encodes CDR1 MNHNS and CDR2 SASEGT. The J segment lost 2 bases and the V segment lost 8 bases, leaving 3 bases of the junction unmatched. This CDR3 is CASSGTAYNEQFF. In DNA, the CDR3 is TGTGCCAGCTCAGGGACAGCCTACAATGAGCAGTTCTTC.

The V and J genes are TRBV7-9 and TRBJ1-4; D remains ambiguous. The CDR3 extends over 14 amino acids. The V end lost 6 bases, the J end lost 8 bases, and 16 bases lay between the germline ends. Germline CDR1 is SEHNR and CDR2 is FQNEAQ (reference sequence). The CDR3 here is CASSRHQMGEKLFF. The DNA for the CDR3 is TGTGCCAGCAGTCGACACCAAATGGGGGAAAAACTGTTTTTT.

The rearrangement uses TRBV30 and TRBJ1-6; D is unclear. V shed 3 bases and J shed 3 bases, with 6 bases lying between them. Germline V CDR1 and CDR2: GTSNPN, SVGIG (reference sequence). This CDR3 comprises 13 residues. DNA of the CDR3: TGTGCCTGGAGGTCCGTCTATAATTCACCCCTCCACTTT. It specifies CAWRSVYNSPLHF.

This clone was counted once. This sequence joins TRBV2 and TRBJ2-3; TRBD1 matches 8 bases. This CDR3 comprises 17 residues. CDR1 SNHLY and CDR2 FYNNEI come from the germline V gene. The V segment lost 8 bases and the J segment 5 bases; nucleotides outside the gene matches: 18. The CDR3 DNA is TGTGCCAGCGACGGGGGCAGGGGGCTCGCCGGGGTAGATACGCAGTATTTT. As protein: CASDGGRGLAGVDTQYF.

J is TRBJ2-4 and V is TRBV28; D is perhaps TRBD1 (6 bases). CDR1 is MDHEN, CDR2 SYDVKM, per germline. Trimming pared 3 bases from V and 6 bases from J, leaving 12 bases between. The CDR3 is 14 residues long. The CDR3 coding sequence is TGTGCCAGCAGTTTCTGGGACAAAGGAAACATTCAGTACTTC. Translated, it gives CASSFWDKGNIQYF.

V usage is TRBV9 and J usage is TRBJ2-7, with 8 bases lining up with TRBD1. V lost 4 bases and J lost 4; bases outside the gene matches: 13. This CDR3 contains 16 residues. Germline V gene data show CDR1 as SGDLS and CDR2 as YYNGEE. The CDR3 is CASSPGTGIYLYEQYF. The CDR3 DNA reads TGTGCCAGCAGCCCAGGGACAGGAATATACCTTTACGAGCAGTACTTC.

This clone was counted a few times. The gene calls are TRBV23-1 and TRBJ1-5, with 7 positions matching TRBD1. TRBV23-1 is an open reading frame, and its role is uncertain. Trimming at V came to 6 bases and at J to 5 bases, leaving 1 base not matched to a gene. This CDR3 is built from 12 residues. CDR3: CASRDRDQPQHF. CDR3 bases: TGCGCCAGCAGAGACAGGGATCAGCCCCAGCATTTT.

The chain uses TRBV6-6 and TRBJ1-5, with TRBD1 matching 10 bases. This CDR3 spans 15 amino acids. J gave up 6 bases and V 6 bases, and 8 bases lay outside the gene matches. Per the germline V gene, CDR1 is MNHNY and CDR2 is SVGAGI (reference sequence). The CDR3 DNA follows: TGTGCCAGCAGCGGGGGACAGGGGACGATTCAGCCCCAGCATTTT. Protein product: CASSGGQGTIQPQHF.

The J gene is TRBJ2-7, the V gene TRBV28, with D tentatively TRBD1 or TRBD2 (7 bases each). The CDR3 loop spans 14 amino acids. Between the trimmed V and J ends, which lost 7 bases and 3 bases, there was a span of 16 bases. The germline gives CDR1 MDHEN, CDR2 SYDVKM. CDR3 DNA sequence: TGTGCCAGCAAGCGGGGCCAGGGGGACTACGAGCAGTACTTC. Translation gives CASKRGQGDYEQYF.

The CDR3 region has the DNA TGTGCCAGCAGCGCAGAACCCCTGACAGCCCTAGGGGAAAATTCACCCCTCCACTTT. This gives the protein CASSAEPLTALGENSPLHF. V usage is TRBV13 and J usage is TRBJ1-6; possibly TRBD1 for D (5 bases). Germline V gene sequence: CDR1 PRHDT, CDR2 FYEKMQ (reference sequence). The length of the CDR3 is 19 residues. The V and J ends lost 5 bases and 7 bases respectively, with 27 bases between them.

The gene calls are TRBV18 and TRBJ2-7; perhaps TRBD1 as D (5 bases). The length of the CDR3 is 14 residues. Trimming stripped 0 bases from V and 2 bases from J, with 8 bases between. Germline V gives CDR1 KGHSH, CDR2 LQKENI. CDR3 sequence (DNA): TGTGCCAGCTCACCACCGACAGTTACCTACGAGCAGTACTTC. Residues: CASSPPTVTYEQYF.

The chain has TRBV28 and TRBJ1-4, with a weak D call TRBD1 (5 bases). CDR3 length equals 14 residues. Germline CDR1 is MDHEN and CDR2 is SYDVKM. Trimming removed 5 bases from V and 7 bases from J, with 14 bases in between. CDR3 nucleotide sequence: TGTGCCAGCAGTACCGGGACGGAAAGTGAAAAACTGTTTTTT. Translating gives CASSTGTESEKLFF.

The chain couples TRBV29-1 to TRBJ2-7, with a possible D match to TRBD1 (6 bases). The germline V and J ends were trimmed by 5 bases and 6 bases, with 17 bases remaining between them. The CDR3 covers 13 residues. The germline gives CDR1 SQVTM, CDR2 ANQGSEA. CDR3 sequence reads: CSVSRAGESEQYF. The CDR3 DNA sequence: TGCAGCGTTTCGCGTGCAGGGGAAAGCGAGCAGTACTTC.